Sequencing of this T cell receptor beta chain was carried out in a study of T cell changes during pregnancy in multiple sclerosis. Germline CDR1 reads MNHEY; CDR2 reads SMNVEV (reference sequence). V gave up 2 bases and J gave up 4 bases; unmatched junction bases: 3. The CDR3 contains 16 residues. TCRdb's table, derived via immunoSEQ multiplex PCR, lists solely in-frame clones and lacks some. Altogether over 60,000 clones are present, roughly 91% being singletons, with the ten largest covering roughly 0.7%. Material: peripheral blood, obtained in the third trimester of pregnancy. This TCR was sampled from a female donor in good health, enrolled as a control in a pregnancy study. The chain couples TRBV27 to TRBJ2-2, with 11 bases that match TRBD1. This CDR3 is CASSLGGTGGTGELFF. The CDR3 coding sequence is TGTGCCAGCAGTTTAGGCGGGACAGGGGGCACCGGGGAGCTGTTTTTT.